This is a list of T cell receptor beta chains from one sample in a study of shared clonotypes between healthy human individuals. Repertoires were generated with immunoSEQ multiplex PCR, while TCRdb's copy carries only in-frame clones and drops some. This table has some 580,000 clones, roughly 98% appearing once. Sequencing input: naive CD8+ T cells sorted from blood. Receptors originate from a man aged 25-45 years in good health. Each CDR3 is given with its conserved first and last residue. Each record gives: clone size, V gene, D gene, CDR3 length, J gene, CDR3 DNA, CDR3 protein. A D gene is named only where the DNA matches it firmly. The size of a clone is reported for some rows only, either as once, few or many, or as a class for expanded clones.

clone size: NA; V gene: TRBV5-1; D gene: TRBD1; CDR3 length: 18; J gene: TRBJ2-6; CDR3 DNA: TGCGCCAGCAGCCCTCCGGGACAGGGGGCGTATGGGGCCAACGTCCTGACTTTC; CDR3 protein: CASSPPGQGAYGANVLTF
clone size: NA; V gene: TRBV15; D gene: NA; CDR3 length: 14; J gene: TRBJ2-7; CDR3 DNA: TGTGCCACCAGTCATCGCGGAAAAGCCTACGAGCAGTACTTC; CDR3 protein: CATSHRGKAYEQYF
clone size: NA; V gene: TRBV29-1; D gene: NA; CDR3 length: 14; J gene: TRBJ2-2; CDR3 DNA: TGCAGCGTTGCCGGGACGACGAACACCGGGGAGCTGTTTTTT; CDR3 protein: CSVAGTTNTGELFF
clone size: NA; V gene: TRBV7-2; D gene: TRBD1; CDR3 length: 18; J gene: TRBJ1-1; CDR3 DNA: TGTGCCAGCAGCATGCGTGGGACAGGGTTGGACTCGAACACTGAAGCTTTCTTT; CDR3 protein: CASSMRGTGLDSNTEAFF
clone size: NA; V gene: TRBV6-1; D gene: TRBD2; CDR3 length: 16; J gene: TRBJ2-7; CDR3 DNA: TGTGCCAGCAGTGAAGAAGGGCTAGCGGCGACCTACGAGCAGTACTTC; CDR3 protein: CASSEEGLAATYEQYF
clone size: NA; V gene: TRBV29-1; D gene: TRBD2; CDR3 length: 14; J gene: TRBJ2-7; CDR3 DNA: TGCAGCGTTGCCCCTAGCGGGAGGGCCTACGAGCAGTACTTC; CDR3 protein: CSVAPSGRAYEQYF
clone size: NA; V gene: TRBV27; D gene: NA; CDR3 length: 12; J gene: TRBJ2-7; CDR3 DNA: TGTGCCAGCAGTGCCAACATCGTCGAGCAGTACTTC; CDR3 protein: CASSANIVEQYF
clone size: NA; V gene: TRBV10-1; D gene: TRBD2; CDR3 length: 15; J gene: TRBJ2-7; CDR3 DNA: TGCGCCAGCAGCGAAGGGACTAGCGGGACCTACGAGCAGTACTTC; CDR3 protein: CASSEGTSGTYEQYF
clone size: NA; V gene: TRBV9; D gene: NA; CDR3 length: 14; J gene: TRBJ2-7; CDR3 DNA: TGTGCCAGCAGCGCCGGGACGTCCACCTACGAGCAGTACTTC; CDR3 protein: CASSAGTSTYEQYF
clone size: NA; V gene: TRBV7-9; D gene: NA; CDR3 length: 17; J gene: TRBJ2-1; CDR3 DNA: TGTGCCAGCACCCCTGCCTTCCCGGTGGGCTCCTACAATGAGCAGTTCTTC; CDR3 protein: CASTPAFPVGSYNEQFF
clone size: NA; V gene: TRBV14; D gene: NA; CDR3 length: 15; J gene: TRBJ1-2; CDR3 DNA: TGTGCCAGCAGCCAAGAATTGGGTCCGGGGGATGGCTACACCTTC; CDR3 protein: CASSQELGPGDGYTF
clone size: NA; V gene: TRBV7-9; D gene: NA; CDR3 length: 13; J gene: TRBJ2-1; CDR3 DNA: TGTGCCTTCGGGCAACCCGAGATGGGGGAGCAGTTCTTC; CDR3 protein: CAFGQPEMGEQFF
clone size: once; V gene: TRBV5-6; D gene: TRBD2; CDR3 length: 12; J gene: TRBJ2-1; CDR3 DNA: TGTGCCAGCAGCTTCGGGGGGAATGAGCAGTTCTTC; CDR3 protein: CASSFGGNEQFF
clone size: NA; V gene: TRBV27; D gene: NA; CDR3 length: 17; J gene: TRBJ2-1; CDR3 DNA: TGTGCCAGCAGTCCACTGGGGGTTGGGAGCTCCTACAATGAGCAGTTCTTC; CDR3 protein: CASSPLGVGSSYNEQFF
clone size: NA; V gene: TRBV2; D gene: NA; CDR3 length: 14; J gene: TRBJ2-3; CDR3 DNA: TGTGCCAGCAGTGACCAGCAATACACAGATACGCAGTATTTT; CDR3 protein: CASSDQQYTDTQYF
clone size: NA; V gene: TRBV11-2; D gene: NA; CDR3 length: 15; J gene: TRBJ1-1; CDR3 DNA: TGTGCCAGCAGCCCTGCGAGGTCTCTGGACACTGAAGCTTTCTTT; CDR3 protein: CASSPARSLDTEAFF
clone size: NA; V gene: TRBV9; D gene: NA; CDR3 length: 11; J gene: TRBJ2-1; CDR3 DNA: TGTGCCAGCGGAGAAGCGAATGAGCAGTTCTTC; CDR3 protein: CASGEANEQFF
clone size: NA; V gene: TRBV7-9; D gene: TRBD2; CDR3 length: 16; J gene: TRBJ2-1; CDR3 DNA: TGTGCCAGCAGCCCCCCACTAGCGGGAACATCCAATGAGCAGTTCTTC; CDR3 protein: CASSPPLAGTSNEQFF
clone size: NA; V gene: TRBV2; D gene: NA; CDR3 length: 17; J gene: TRBJ2-5; CDR3 DNA: TGTGCCAGCAGGAGGCCCTCGCGGCAGGATCTACCAGAGACCCAGTACTTC; CDR3 protein: CASRRPSRQDLPETQYF
clone size: NA; V gene: TRBV29-1; D gene: NA; CDR3 length: 11; J gene: TRBJ1-1; CDR3 DNA: TGCAGCGCCCTCGATGACACTGAAGCTTTCTTT; CDR3 protein: CSALDDTEAFF
clone size: once; V gene: TRBV5-5; D gene: NA; CDR3 length: 12; J gene: TRBJ2-7; CDR3 DNA: TGTGCCAGCAGCGAGAGCTCCTACGAGCAGTACTTC; CDR3 protein: CASSESSYEQYF
clone size: NA; V gene: TRBV19; D gene: NA; CDR3 length: 13; J gene: TRBJ2-3; CDR3 DNA: TGTGCCAGTAGTCGCATTAGCCGGGATACGCAGTATTTT; CDR3 protein: CASSRISRDTQYF
clone size: NA; V gene: TRBV5-4; D gene: TRBD2; CDR3 length: 15; J gene: TRBJ2-3; CDR3 DNA: TGTGCCAGCAGCTTGAGTAGCGGGCTTGGGGATACGCAGTATTTT; CDR3 protein: CASSLSSGLGDTQYF
clone size: NA; V gene: TRBV7-9; D gene: TRBD1; CDR3 length: 13; J gene: TRBJ2-1; CDR3 DNA: TGTGCCAGCAGCCCAACAGGGGACAATGAGCAGTTCTTC; CDR3 protein: CASSPTGDNEQFF
clone size: NA; V gene: TRBV28; D gene: TRBD1; CDR3 length: 14; J gene: TRBJ1-4; CDR3 DNA: TGTGCCAGCAACCTAGAAGGGGGCTGGGAAAAACTGTTTTTT; CDR3 protein: CASNLEGGWEKLFF
clone size: NA; V gene: TRBV5-1; D gene: TRBD2; CDR3 length: 12; J gene: TRBJ2-1; CDR3 DNA: TGCGCCAGCGGTGCGGGAGTCAATGAGCAGTTCTTC; CDR3 protein: CASGAGVNEQFF
clone size: NA; V gene: TRBV7-9; D gene: TRBD2; CDR3 length: 17; J gene: TRBJ2-3; CDR3 DNA: TGTGCCAGCAGCAGGGCTAGCGGGGCGGGAAGCACAGATACGCAGTATTTT; CDR3 protein: CASSRASGAGSTDTQYF
clone size: NA; V gene: TRBV5-6; D gene: NA; CDR3 length: 16; J gene: TRBJ2-3; CDR3 DNA: TGTGCCAGCAGCTTGGGATCAGTCTCCGAAGGGGATACGCAGTATTTT; CDR3 protein: CASSLGSVSEGDTQYF
clone size: NA; V gene: TRBV19; D gene: TRBD1; CDR3 length: 12; J gene: TRBJ1-2; CDR3 DNA: TGTGCCAGTATGGACAGGGTGTTTGGCTACACCTTC; CDR3 protein: CASMDRVFGYTF
clone size: NA; V gene: TRBV7-6; D gene: NA; CDR3 length: 13; J gene: TRBJ2-7; CDR3 DNA: TGTGCCAGCAGCTTAGAATTAAGGCGCGAGCAGTACTTC; CDR3 protein: CASSLELRREQYF
clone size: NA; V gene: TRBV27; D gene: NA; CDR3 length: 13; J gene: TRBJ2-1; CDR3 DNA: TGTGCCAGCTTCACCACTAGGGGTGATGAGCAGTTCTTC; CDR3 protein: CASFTTRGDEQFF
clone size: NA; V gene: TRBV5-6; D gene: TRBD2; CDR3 length: 19; J gene: TRBJ2-7; CDR3 DNA: TGTGCCAGCAGCTTGTCTCTCACTTTACTTGCGGGAGAAACCTACGAGCAGTACTTC; CDR3 protein: CASSLSLTLLAGETYEQYF
clone size: NA; V gene: TRBV4-1; D gene: TRBD1; CDR3 length: 17; J gene: TRBJ2-1; CDR3 DNA: TGCGCCAGCAGCCAACCCCTACAGGGGGCGATCGACAATGAGCAGTTCTTC; CDR3 protein: CASSQPLQGAIDNEQFF
clone size: NA; V gene: TRBV9; D gene: NA; CDR3 length: 13; J gene: TRBJ2-7; CDR3 DNA: TGTGCCAGCAGCGGATCCGAGGGCTACGAGCAGTACTTC; CDR3 protein: CASSGSEGYEQYF
clone size: NA; V gene: TRBV29-1; D gene: TRBD2; CDR3 length: 13; J gene: TRBJ2-7; CDR3 DNA: TGCAGCGTGTGGTCGGGGGGGTCCTACGAGCAGTACTTC; CDR3 protein: CSVWSGGSYEQYF
clone size: NA; V gene: TRBV11-2; D gene: TRBD2; CDR3 length: 13; J gene: TRBJ2-5; CDR3 DNA: TGTGCCAGCAGCCTAGCGGGAAAAGAGACCCAGTACTTC; CDR3 protein: CASSLAGKETQYF
clone size: NA; V gene: TRBV7-8; D gene: TRBD1; CDR3 length: 13; J gene: TRBJ1-1; CDR3 DNA: TGTGCCAGCAGCTTTAGGACAGGGTCTGAAGCTTTCTTT; CDR3 protein: CASSFRTGSEAFF
clone size: NA; V gene: TRBV14; D gene: NA; CDR3 length: 16; J gene: TRBJ2-1; CDR3 DNA: TGTGCCAGCAGCCATGAGCCCTACGACCTGGACGGTGAGCAGTTCTTC; CDR3 protein: CASSHEPYDLDGEQFF
clone size: NA; V gene: TRBV5-1; D gene: NA; CDR3 length: 14; J gene: TRBJ2-5; CDR3 DNA: TGCGCCAGCAGCCCACTAGTGGGCCAAGAGGCCCAGTACTTC; CDR3 protein: CASSPLVGQEAQYF
clone size: NA; V gene: TRBV5-5; D gene: TRBD2; CDR3 length: 20; J gene: TRBJ2-1; CDR3 DNA: TGTGCCAGCAGCTTGTCAGCTAGCGGGTGGTCGAGCGGGGGCTACAATGAGCAGTTCTTC; CDR3 protein: CASSLSASGWSSGGYNEQFF
clone size: once; V gene: TRBV7-6; D gene: NA; CDR3 length: 17; J gene: TRBJ1-1; CDR3 DNA: TGTGCCAGCAGCGATACAGGACTCAAAGGGATGAACACTGAAGCTTTCTTT; CDR3 protein: CASSDTGLKGMNTEAFF
clone size: NA; V gene: TRBV4-1; D gene: TRBD1; CDR3 length: 16; J gene: TRBJ2-5; CDR3 DNA: TGCGCCAGCAGCCAACCACCCGGGACAGGGGAAGAGACCCAGTACTTC; CDR3 protein: CASSQPPGTGEETQYF
clone size: NA; V gene: TRBV9; D gene: NA; CDR3 length: 14; J gene: TRBJ2-1; CDR3 DNA: TGTGCCAGCAGCGGTGGCAGCTCCTACAATGAGCAGTTCTTC; CDR3 protein: CASSGGSSYNEQFF
clone size: NA; V gene: TRBV29-1; D gene: NA; CDR3 length: 12; J gene: TRBJ2-7; CDR3 DNA: TGCAGCGTTCAGTCACGAGGATACGAGCAGTACTTC; CDR3 protein: CSVQSRGYEQYF
clone size: NA; V gene: TRBV27; D gene: NA; CDR3 length: 12; J gene: TRBJ2-7; CDR3 DNA: TGTGCCAGCAGCCCGGGTGGATTCGTCACTTTCTTC; CDR3 protein: CASSPGGFVTFF
clone size: NA; V gene: TRBV10-3; D gene: TRBD1; CDR3 length: 13; J gene: TRBJ2-7; CDR3 DNA: TGTGCCACCCAGACAGGGGGGCTGAACGAGCAGTACTTC; CDR3 protein: CATQTGGLNEQYF